These 14 T cell receptor beta chains were sequenced from one sample in a study of cytomegalovirus exposure and HLA in healthy donors. It was with 60 Vbeta and 13 Jbeta primers that the PCR ran. The protocol was immunoSEQ multiplex PCR, while the TCRdb copy is restricted to in-frame clones and leaves out a portion. The repertoire holds under 130,000 clones, under 85% seen once, with approximately 8.6% in the top ten. The source material was PBMCs. These receptors were collected from a woman aged 40 to 50 in good health and CMV-seropositive.

CDR3 sequence (DNA): TGTGCCATCAGGACCAACAGAAACACTGAAGCTTTCTTT. Translated: CAIRTNRNTEAFF. The V and J genes are TRBV10-3 and TRBJ1-1; no reliable D call. The CDR3 runs 13 residues. Trimming stripped 6 bases from V and 2 bases from J, with 10 bases between. CDR1 ENHRY and CDR2 SYGVKD come from the germline V gene.

This clone was seen a few times. This chain connects TRBV9 to TRBJ1-6; 7 bases agree with TRBD1. Per germline, CDR1 SGDLS and CDR2 YYNGEE. Trimming removed 0 bases from V and 10 bases from J; junction bases left unmatched: 4. This CDR3 contains 14 residues. CDR3 DNA sequence: TGTGCCAGCAGCGTAGAACAGGGGTACTCACCCCTCCACTTT. Translation: CASSVEQGYSPLHF. Full variable domain (rest looked up from reference TRBV9 and TRBJ1-6): DSGVTQTPKHLITATGQRVTLRCSPRSGDLSVYWYQQSLDQGLQFLIQYYNGEERAKGNILERFSAQQFPDLHSELNLSSLELGDSALYFCASSVEQGYSPLHFGNGTRLTVT.

This chain uses TRBV5-1 with TRBJ2-7; unclear D gene. This CDR3 comprises 15 residues. Germline V gene sequence: CDR1 SGHRS, CDR2 YFSETQ. V lost 0 bases to trimming and J lost 0 bases, with 10 bases between them. The DNA of the CDR3 is TGCGCCAGCAGCTTGGGGGCCGGCCCCTCCTACGAGCAGTACTTC. Protein sequence: CASSLGAGPSYEQYF.

This rearrangement joins TRBV4-3 to TRBJ1-5, with D possibly TRBD1 on 6 matching bases. V lost 0 bases and J lost 5, with 17 bases in between. This CDR3 contains 17 residues. Germline V gives CDR1 LGHNA, CDR2 YSLEER. The DNA for the CDR3 is TGCGCCAGCAGCCAAGATCCCGGATGGGGGCAGGATCAGCCCCAGCATTTT. It codes for CASSQDPGWGQDQPQHF.

The genes are TRBV19 and TRBJ2-2; D possibly corresponds to TRBD1 (5 bases). Germline lookup yields CDR1 LNHDA and CDR2 SQIVND (reference sequence). V dropped 6 bases and J dropped 1 base, with 9 bases sitting between them. The CDR3 is 14 amino acids. The DNA for the CDR3 is TGTGCCAGTAGCCCAGGACAGAACACCGGGGAGCTGTTTTTT. Protein: CASSPGQNTGELFF.

This clone was found a few times. The chain uses TRBV19 and TRBJ2-7; 12 nucleotides match TRBD2. The CDR3 is 15 amino acids. Trimming at V came to 6 bases and at J to 6 bases, leaving 9 bases not matched to a gene. Looked up from germline, CDR1 is LNHDA and CDR2 is SQIVND (reference sequence). DNA of the CDR3: TGTGCCAGTAGAACTAGCGGGAGGATCGTGGGCGAGCAGTACTTC. This encodes CASRTSGRIVGEQYF.

A few counts support this clone. This chain joins TRBV10-1 and TRBJ2-7, with 7 positions matching TRBD2. Germline V lookup: CDR1 WNHNN, CDR2 SYGVQD (reference sequence). The ends lost 3 bases at V and 2 bases at J; junction bases unmatched: 7. The CDR3 sequence is 15 residues long. In nucleotides, the CDR3 is TGCGCCAGCAGTGATATCAGGGAGGGTACCTACGAGCAGTACTTC. This gives the protein CASSDIREGTYEQYF.

This clone was recorded only once. The chain carries TRBV6-5 and TRBJ1-1; D not resolved. Germline V gene lookup returns CDR1 MNHEY and CDR2 SVGAGI. V lost 0 bases, J lost 3 bases, and 8 bases lay in between. There are 14 residues in the CDR3. The CDR3 is CASSYSRIDTEAFF. The CDR3 DNA reads TGTGCCAGCAGTTACTCGAGGATCGACACTGAAGCTTTCTTT.

The gene calls are TRBV28 and TRBJ1-1; 7 bases align to TRBD1. CDR1 and CDR2 (germline): MDHEN, SYDVKM. The CDR3 spans 17 residues. The V gene end was trimmed by 4 bases and the J gene end by 0 bases; junction bases not matched to a gene: 11. The CDR3: CASSSHPGGGMNTEAFF. The CDR3 DNA follows: TGTGCCAGCAGTTCCCACCCGGGAGGGGGCATGAACACTGAAGCTTTCTTT.

This clone was seen a few times. The chain joins TRBV5-1 to TRBJ2-5; TRBD1 agrees at 10 bases. Losses at the gene ends were 4 bases for V and 1 base for J; bases not matched to a gene: 7. Germline V gene lookup returns CDR1 SGHRS and CDR2 YFSETQ. The CDR3 is 16 residues long. The CDR3 loop reads CASSVWTGGFQETQYF. The CDR3 DNA reads TGCGCCAGCAGCGTTTGGACAGGGGGTTTCCAAGAGACCCAGTACTTC.

The chain has TRBV5-1 and TRBJ2-5, with D hard to call. Trimming took off 1 base at V and 2 bases at J, with 6 bases between the two ends. The germline CDR1 and CDR2 sequences are SGHRS and YFSETQ. This CDR3 comprises 13 residues. This CDR3 is CASSLTNQETQYF. The CDR3 DNA sequence: TGCGCCAGCAGCTTGACTAATCAAGAGACCCAGTACTTC.

V and J are TRBV9 and TRBJ1-4; no reliable D call. V lost 4 bases and J 6 bases, leaving 13 bases between the germline ends. Germline CDR1 is SGDLS and CDR2 is YYNGEE. The CDR3 has 14 amino acids. The CDR3 sequence: CASSTSRYDEKLFF. The CDR3 DNA sequence: TGTGCCAGCAGCACTTCCCGTTACGATGAAAAACTGTTTTTT.

DNA of the CDR3: TGTGCCAGCAGCTCGACTCCTAAGCCTTTCTTT. Protein product: CASSSTPKPFF. The chain links TRBV5-8 to TRBJ1-1; D gene uncertain. V shed 3 bases and J shed 12 bases, with 12 bases lying between them. Germline lookup yields CDR1 SGHTS and CDR2 YDEGEE. The CDR3 is 11 residues long.

V gene TRBV27 combines with J gene TRBJ1-2, with 7 bases aligning to TRBD1. Losses at the gene ends were 5 bases for V and 5 bases for J; bases not matched to a gene: 11. The CDR3 covers 15 residues. CDR1 and CDR2 (germline): MNHEY, SMNVEV (reference sequence). The CDR3 region is CASSRAGTEAYGYTF. Written as DNA, the CDR3 is TGTGCCAGCAGTAGAGCCGGGACAGAGGCATATGGCTACACCTTC.